This passage covers 24 T cell receptor beta chains from one sample sequenced in a study of OX40 agonist ivuxolimab in advanced cancers. The table came from immunoSEQ multiplex PCR; TCRdb's copy has only in-frame clones and leaves some out. The table lists more than 25,000 clones, about 86% of them singletons. The sequences come from CD4+ or CD8+ T cells sorted from blood, collected in a trial of the OX40 agonist ivuxolimab. These receptors came from an adult with an advanced solid tumor such as melanoma, head and neck, liver or kidney cancer.

The V gene is TRBV18, the J gene TRBJ2-3; the match to TRBD1 covers 9 bases. After removal of 3 bases from V and 1 base from J, the junction contained 5 bases not matched to a gene. This CDR3 has 16 amino acids. Germline V gene data show CDR1 as KGHSH and CDR2 as LQKENI. DNA of the CDR3: TGTGCCAGCTCACCGGGGACAGGGCTCGGCACAGATACGCAGTATTTT. Its protein product is CASSPGTGLGTDTQYF.

J is TRBJ2-3 and V is TRBV5-1, with 7 bases aligning to TRBD1. The trim removed 2 bases at V and 4 bases at J, leaving 7 bases unmatched. Germline V gene data show CDR1 as SGHRS and CDR2 as YFSETQ. The CDR3 totals 15 residues. Here the CDR3 reads CASSFEGAGADTQYF. CDR3 DNA sequence: TGCGCCAGCAGCTTCGAGGGGGCTGGCGCAGATACGCAGTATTTT.

This rearrangement joins TRBV28 to TRBJ2-3; TRBD1 matches at 10 bases. Germline CDR1 reads MDHEN; CDR2 reads SYDVKM. The CDR3 is 19 residues long. V shed 4 bases, J shed 4 bases, and the junction held 17 bases outside the gene matches. The CDR3 DNA is TGTGCCAGCAGTTGGGGGACAGGGGAGGTCACCCGGCTCGCAGATACGCAGTATTTT. Residues: CASSWGTGEVTRLADTQYF.

This chain joins TRBV9 and TRBJ2-1; no clear D. Deletions cut 0 bases from V and 4 bases from J, with 8 bases between. Per germline, CDR1 SGDLS and CDR2 YYNGEE. This CDR3 region has 14 residues. The CDR3 DNA sequence: TGTGCCAGCAGCGTAGATGGGCTTTACAATGAGCAGTTCTTC. It is translated as CASSVDGLYNEQFF.

Only a few counts were recorded for this clone. This rearrangement joins TRBV7-2 to TRBJ2-7; TRBD1 is a possible D gene (5 bases). This CDR3 has 15 residues. CDR1 and CDR2 from the germline V gene are SGHTA and FQGNSA. Trimming removed 5 bases at V and 4 bases at J, with 18 bases between. CDR3 region: CASSTRDTGQYEQYF. Written as DNA, the CDR3 is TGTGCCAGCAGCACCAGGGATACCGGACAATACGAGCAGTACTTC.

V is TRBV27 and J is TRBJ2-2; TRBD1 matches at 8 bases. The germline CDR1 and CDR2 sequences are MNHEY and SMNVEV (reference sequence). The CDR3 contains 15 residues. V lost 8 bases, J lost 3 bases, and 8 bases stayed unmatched. The CDR3 loop reads CASRQGTEDTGELFF. CDR3 DNA: TGTGCCAGCCGACAGGGGACGGAGGACACCGGGGAGCTGTTTTTT.

By share, this clone ranks as medium-sized. This chain links TRBV7-9 with TRBJ2-5, with 10 bases fitting TRBD2. Germline CDR1 reads SEHNR; CDR2 reads FQNEAQ (reference sequence). The V gene end was trimmed by 1 base and the J gene end by 4 bases; junction bases not matched to a gene: 3. CDR3 length equals 15 residues. The DNA for the CDR3 is TGTGCCAGCAGCTTAGTGGCTAGCGGGGGAGAGACCCAGTACTTC. This sequence encodes CASSLVASGGETQYF.

This clone was observed a single time. V is TRBV27 and J is TRBJ2-7; 10 bases line up with TRBD1. Germline values: CDR1 MNHEY, CDR2 SMNVEV (reference sequence). J lost 0 bases, V lost 2 bases, and 7 bases had no gene match. This CDR3 has 17 residues. The CDR3 loop is CASSLLQTGGVSYEQYF. CDR3 DNA sequence: TGTGCCAGCAGTTTACTTCAGACAGGGGGCGTCTCCTACGAGCAGTACTTC.

The rearrangement joins TRBV7-6 to TRBJ2-7, with 10 bases lining up with TRBD1. The CDR3 is 15 amino acids. Germline CDR1 SGHVS, CDR2 FNYEAQ. Losses at the gene ends were 5 bases for V and 1 base for J; bases not matched to a gene: 5. The CDR3 DNA sequence: TGTGCCAGCAGCCTCGGACAGGGGGTGTCCTACGAGCAGTACTTC. Translated, it gives CASSLGQGVSYEQYF.

This chain links TRBV27 with TRBJ1-4; a weak D match, TRBD1 (5 bases). V gave up 5 bases and J gave up 5 bases, with 15 bases separating them. The length of the CDR3 is 15 residues. The germline V gene has CDR1 MNHEY and CDR2 SMNVEV (reference sequence). The CDR3 spells CASSPWRGLNEKLFF. CDR3 DNA sequence: TGTGCCAGCAGTCCCTGGCGGGGGTTGAATGAAAAACTGTTTTTT.

Here the CDR3 reads CASSVTDMTYYEQYF. For the CDR3, the DNA is TGTGCCAGCAGCGTAACCGACATGACCTACTACGAGCAGTACTTC. V usage is TRBV9 and J usage is TRBJ2-7; D uncertain. Trimming left V 1 base short and J 3 bases short, with 14 bases between. Germline CDR1 reads SGDLS; CDR2 reads YYNGEE. The CDR3 totals 15 residues. The full variable domain, in which reference TRBV9 and TRBJ2-7 provide the parts outside the CDR3, is DSGVTQTPKHLITATGQRVTLRCSPRSGDLSVYWYQQSLDQGLQFLIQYYNGEERAKGNILERFSAQQFPDLHSELNLSSLELGDSALYFCASSVTDMTYYEQYFGPGTRLTVT.

The chain recombines TRBV5-6 with TRBJ1-5; D remains unclear. V gave up 4 bases and J gave up 1 base, with 12 bases separating them. CDR1 is SGHDT, CDR2 YYEEEE, per germline. This CDR3 has 15 residues. The CDR3 DNA sequence: TGTGCCAGCAGCGAAGGATCCAACAGCAATCAGCCCCAGCATTTT. It encodes CASSEGSNSNQPQHF.

J is TRBJ1-2 and V is TRBV28; D unclear. Germline CDR1 is MDHEN and CDR2 is SYDVKM. The CDR3 spans 14 residues. Trimming took 5 bases from V and 3 from J, leaving 13 bases between them. CDR3: CASSHQAEDYGYTF. The CDR3 nucleotides read TGTGCCAGCAGTCACCAGGCGGAGGACTATGGCTACACCTTC.

V and J are TRBV5-6 and TRBJ2-3; D is perhaps TRBD2 (5 bases). CDR3 length equals 14 residues. Germline CDR1 reads SGHDT; CDR2 reads YYEEEE. V shed 1 base and J shed 0 bases, with 6 bases lying between them. The CDR3 is CASSLSGSTDTQYF. The CDR3 nucleotides read TGTGCCAGCAGCTTGTCGGGGAGCACAGATACGCAGTATTTT.

This rearrangement joins TRBV10-3 to TRBJ2-5; TRBD1 matches at 9 bases. Trimming at V came to 4 bases and at J to 5 bases, leaving 8 bases not matched to a gene. CDR1 and CDR2 from the germline V gene are ENHRY and SYGVKD. The CDR3 contains 15 residues. The CDR3, as DNA: TGTGCCATCAGTGGGGACAGGGCTCAGAGGGAGACCCAGTACTTC. Its translation: CAISGDRAQRETQYF.

This clone appeared a single time. The V gene is TRBV5-6, the J gene TRBJ2-1; no clear D. The CDR3 is made up of 17 amino acids. The V end was cut by 1 base, the J end by 8 bases, with 22 bases between. Germline assignment: CDR1 SGHDT and CDR2 YYEEEE. The CDR3 protein is CASSLSIGSVLFYEQFF. CDR3 nucleotide sequence: TGTGCCAGCAGCTTGAGTATAGGGTCTGTCCTTTTTTATGAGCAGTTCTTC.

The chain combines TRBV4-3 with TRBJ2-1; 8 bases fit TRBD2. The CDR3 spans 15 residues. CDR1 LGHNA and CDR2 YSLEER come from the germline V gene. With 2 bases clipped from V and 7 bases from J, the junction kept 7 bases outside the gene matches. The CDR3 here is CASSQTSGGKNEQFF. As DNA, the CDR3 is TGCGCCAGCAGCCAAACTAGCGGAGGAAAGAATGAGCAGTTCTTC.

The chain joins TRBV28 to TRBJ1-1, with TRBD1 identical over 8 bases. The CDR3 consists of 16 residues. CDR1 MDHEN and CDR2 SYDVKM come from the germline V gene. J lost 1 base, V lost 2 bases, and 6 bases had no gene match. The CDR3 sequence: CASSLDRGYTNTEAFF. CDR3 DNA sequence: TGTGCCAGCAGTTTAGACAGGGGATATACGAACACTGAAGCTTTCTTT.

The genes are TRBV9 and TRBJ2-2; TRBD1 is a possible D gene (6 bases). Germline CDR1 SGDLS, CDR2 YYNGEE. The CDR3 is made up of 13 amino acids. V lost 3 bases, J lost 5 bases, and 8 bases lay in between. Here the CDR3 DNA reads TGTGCCAGCAGCGGCACAGGGACCGGGGAGCTGTTTTTT. This codes for CASSGTGTGELFF.

Of note for this clone: One end of the junction is discordant with germline, which a read error may explain. This chain uses TRBV13 with TRBJ2-2; D gene ambiguous. This CDR3 spans 15 amino acids. From germline, CDR1 is PRHDT and CDR2 FYEKMQ (reference sequence). The CDR3 DNA sequence: TGTGCCAGCAGCTTTCGTGACCCGAAGACCGGGGAGCTGTTTTTT. Translated, it gives CASSFRDPKTGELFF.

In this sample, this clone turned up a few times. The chain employs TRBV4-1 and TRBJ1-4; D is ambiguous. This CDR3 has 12 amino acids. Trimming cost V 0 bases and J 11 bases, with 7 bases left between them. Germline V gene sequence: CDR1 MGHRA, CDR2 YSYEKL. CDR3 sequence reads: CASSQEKGKLFF. The CDR3 bases are TGCGCCAGCAGCCAAGAAAAGGGCAAACTGTTTTTT.

The V gene is TRBV6-5, the J gene TRBJ2-3; the D gene is possibly TRBD2 (5 bases). Per germline, CDR1 MNHEY and CDR2 SVGAGI. V lost 0 bases to trimming and J lost 0 bases, with 7 bases between them. The CDR3 is made up of 15 amino acids. The CDR3 coding sequence is TGTGCCAGCAGTTACTCGAGCGGAAGCACAGATACGCAGTATTTT. Protein product: CASSYSSGSTDTQYF.

The CDR3 coding sequence is TGTGCCAGCGGGCGGGGTAGATTAGGCGAGCAGTACTTC. It specifies CASGRGRLGEQYF. The V call is TRBV27, the J call TRBJ2-7; tentatively, D is TRBD2 (6 bases). There are 13 residues in the CDR3. The V gene lost 8 bases and the J gene lost 6 bases, with 17 bases spanning the gap. Germline V gives CDR1 MNHEY, CDR2 SMNVEV (reference sequence).

The rearrangement links TRBV13 to TRBJ2-7; 10 nucleotides agree with TRBD1. The CDR3 consists of 15 residues. J lost 1 base, V lost 5 bases, and 5 bases had no gene match. Germline assignment: CDR1 PRHDT and CDR2 FYEKMQ (reference sequence). The CDR3 bases are TGTGCCAGCAGCCCAGGACAGGGGGTGTCCTACGAGCAGTACTTC. Amino acids: CASSPGQGVSYEQYF. The full variable domain, its missing parts supplied by reference TRBV13 and TRBJ2-7, is AAGVIQSPRHLIKEKRETATLKCYPIPRHDTVYWYQQGPGQDPQFLISFYEKMQSDKGSIPDRFSAQQFSDYHSELNMSSLELGDSALYFCASSPGQGVSYEQYFGPGTRLTVT.